The rows below give T cell receptor beta chains drawn from one sample of a study of radiotherapy plus CTLA-4 blockade in lung cancer. TCRdb's table, derived via immunoSEQ multiplex PCR, lists solely in-frame clones and lacks some. The sample contains about 49,000 clones, approximately 70% of which appear only once. The specimen comprised peripheral blood, sampled from a patient treated with radiotherapy plus ipilimumab. These receptors all come from a human donor with non-small cell lung cancer who had a complete response to radiotherapy plus ipilimumab. Both conserved end residues are part of each CDR3. A D gene is named only where the DNA matches it firmly. Rows give clone size only sometimes, using once, few, many, or a class for an expanded clone.

abundance: -; v_gene: TRBV5-6; d_gene: TRBD1; j_gene: TRBJ2-6; CDR3aa: CASSLIGRGPSGANVLTF; CDR3nt: TGTGCCAGCAGCTTGATTGGCAGGGGGCCGTCCGGGGCCAACGTCCTGACTTTC
abundance: -; v_gene: TRBV6-5; d_gene: -; j_gene: TRBJ1-5; CDR3aa: CASSSYFRPQHF; CDR3nt: TGTGCCAGCAGTTCCTACTTCCGTCCCCAGCATTTT
abundance: -; v_gene: TRBV28; d_gene: -; j_gene: TRBJ2-7; CDR3aa: CASKASRGEQYF; CDR3nt: TGTGCCAGCAAGGCCAGCCGGGGCGAGCAGTACTTC
abundance: -; v_gene: TRBV5-1; d_gene: -; j_gene: TRBJ2-1; CDR3aa: CASSLVAGSYNEQFF; CDR3nt: TGCGCCAGCAGCTTGGTGGCGGGCTCCTACAATGAGCAGTTCTTC
abundance: -; v_gene: TRBV7-2; d_gene: TRBD1; j_gene: TRBJ1-1; CDR3aa: CASSADRRPSTEAFF; CDR3nt: TGTGCCAGCAGCGCGGACAGGCGCCCCTCCACTGAAGCTTTCTTT
abundance: once; v_gene: TRBV25-1; d_gene: -; j_gene: TRBJ2-5; CDR3aa: CASSESWEKRTGRETQYF; CDR3nt: TGTGCCAGCAGTGAATCATGGGAAAAAAGGACGGGGAGAGAGACCCAGTACTTC
abundance: -; v_gene: TRBV7-3; d_gene: TRBD2; j_gene: TRBJ2-3; CDR3aa: CASSLTITSGTDTQYF; CDR3nt: TGTGCCAGCAGCTTAACGATCACTAGCGGCACAGATACGCAGTATTTT
abundance: -; v_gene: TRBV6-4; d_gene: -; j_gene: TRBJ2-3; CDR3aa: CASSARPSIADTQYF; CDR3nt: TGTGCCAGCAGTGCCCGTCCTAGCATCGCAGATACGCAGTATTTT
abundance: -; v_gene: TRBV29-1; d_gene: TRBD1; j_gene: TRBJ1-1; CDR3aa: CSVGGQASNTEAFF; CDR3nt: TGCAGCGTTGGGGGACAGGCCAGTAACACTGAAGCTTTCTTT
abundance: -; v_gene: TRBV6-1; d_gene: -; j_gene: TRBJ2-7; CDR3aa: CASSGRGRGDRYEQYF; CDR3nt: TGTGCCAGCAGTGGCCGCGGCAGGGGCGATAGGTACGAGCAGTACTTC
abundance: -; v_gene: TRBV6-1; d_gene: TRBD1; j_gene: TRBJ1-2; CDR3aa: CASSEVQGAGYTF; CDR3nt: TGTGCCAGCAGTGAAGTGCAGGGGGCCGGCTACACCTTC
abundance: medium-sized; v_gene: TRBV28; d_gene: -; j_gene: TRBJ1-4; CDR3aa: CASSPLLSGENEKLFF; CDR3nt: TGTGCCAGCAGTCCCCTCTTATCGGGGGAGAATGAAAAACTGTTTTTT
abundance: -; v_gene: TRBV9; d_gene: TRBD1; j_gene: TRBJ1-3; CDR3aa: CASSVVGPGQAAGNTIYF; CDR3nt: TGTGCCAGCAGCGTAGTCGGTCCGGGACAGGCTGCTGGAAACACCATATATTTT